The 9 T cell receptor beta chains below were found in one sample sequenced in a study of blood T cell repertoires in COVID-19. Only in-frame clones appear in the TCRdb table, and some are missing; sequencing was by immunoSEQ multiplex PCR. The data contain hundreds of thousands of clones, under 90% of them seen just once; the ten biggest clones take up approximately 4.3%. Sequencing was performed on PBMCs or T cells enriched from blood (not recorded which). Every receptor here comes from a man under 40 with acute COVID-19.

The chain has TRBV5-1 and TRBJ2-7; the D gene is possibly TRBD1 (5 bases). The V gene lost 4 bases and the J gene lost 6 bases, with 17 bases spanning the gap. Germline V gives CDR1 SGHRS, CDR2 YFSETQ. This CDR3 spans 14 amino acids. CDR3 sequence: CASSISQGSGEQYV. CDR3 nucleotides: TGCGCCAGCAGCATATCTCAGGGATCCGGCGAGCAGTACGTC.

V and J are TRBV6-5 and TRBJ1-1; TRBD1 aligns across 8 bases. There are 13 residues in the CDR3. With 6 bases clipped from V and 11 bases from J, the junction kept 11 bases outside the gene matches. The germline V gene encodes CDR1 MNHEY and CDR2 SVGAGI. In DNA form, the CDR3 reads TGTGCCAGCAGCGACTTACGGGACAGGAGCGCTTTCTTT. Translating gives CASSDLRDRSAFF.

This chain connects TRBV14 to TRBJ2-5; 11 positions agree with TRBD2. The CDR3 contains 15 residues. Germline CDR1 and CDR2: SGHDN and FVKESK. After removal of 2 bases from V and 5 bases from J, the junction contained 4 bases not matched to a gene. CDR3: CASSQTRTSGETQYF. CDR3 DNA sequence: TGTGCCAGCAGCCAAACCCGGACTAGCGGGGAGACCCAGTACTTC.

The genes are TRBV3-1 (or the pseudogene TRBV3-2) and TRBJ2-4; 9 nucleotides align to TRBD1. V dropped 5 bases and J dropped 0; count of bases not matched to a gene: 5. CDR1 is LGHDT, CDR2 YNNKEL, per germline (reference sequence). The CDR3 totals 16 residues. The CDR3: CASSLRTGAAKNIQYF. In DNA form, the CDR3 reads TGTGCCAGCAGCTTACGGACAGGGGCAGCCAAAAACATTCAGTACTTC.

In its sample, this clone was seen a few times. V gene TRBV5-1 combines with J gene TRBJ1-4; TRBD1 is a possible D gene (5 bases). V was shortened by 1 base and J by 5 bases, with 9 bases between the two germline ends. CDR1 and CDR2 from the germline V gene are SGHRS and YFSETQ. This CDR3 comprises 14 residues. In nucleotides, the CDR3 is TGCGCCAGCAGCTTGAGCAGGGTAAATGAAAAACTGTTTTTT. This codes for CASSLSRVNEKLFF.

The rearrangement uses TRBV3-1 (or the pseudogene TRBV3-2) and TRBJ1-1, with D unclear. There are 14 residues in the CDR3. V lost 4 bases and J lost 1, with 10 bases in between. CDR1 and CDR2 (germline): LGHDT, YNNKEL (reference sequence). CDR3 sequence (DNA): TGTGCCAGCAGCCCCTCCCCGCGGAACACTGAAGCTTTCTTT. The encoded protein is CASSPSPRNTEAFF.

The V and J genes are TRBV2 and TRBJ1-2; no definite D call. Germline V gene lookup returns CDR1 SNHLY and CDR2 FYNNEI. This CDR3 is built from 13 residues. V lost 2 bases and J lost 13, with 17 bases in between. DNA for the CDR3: TGTGCCAGCAGTGAAAGGAGCCAAAGGTTGATCACCTTC. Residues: CASSERSQRLITF.

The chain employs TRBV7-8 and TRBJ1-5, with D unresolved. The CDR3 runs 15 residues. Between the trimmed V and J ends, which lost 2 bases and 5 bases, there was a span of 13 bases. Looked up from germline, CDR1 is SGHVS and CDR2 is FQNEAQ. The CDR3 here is CASSLYRTLDQPQHF. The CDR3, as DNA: TGTGCCAGCAGCTTATACAGAACCTTGGATCAGCCCCAGCATTTT.

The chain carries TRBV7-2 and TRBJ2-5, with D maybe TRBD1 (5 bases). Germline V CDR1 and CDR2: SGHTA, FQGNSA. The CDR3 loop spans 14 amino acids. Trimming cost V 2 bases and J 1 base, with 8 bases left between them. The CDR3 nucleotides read TGTGCCAGCAGCTTATACGACAGCCAAGAGACCCAGTACTTC. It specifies CASSLYDSQETQYF.